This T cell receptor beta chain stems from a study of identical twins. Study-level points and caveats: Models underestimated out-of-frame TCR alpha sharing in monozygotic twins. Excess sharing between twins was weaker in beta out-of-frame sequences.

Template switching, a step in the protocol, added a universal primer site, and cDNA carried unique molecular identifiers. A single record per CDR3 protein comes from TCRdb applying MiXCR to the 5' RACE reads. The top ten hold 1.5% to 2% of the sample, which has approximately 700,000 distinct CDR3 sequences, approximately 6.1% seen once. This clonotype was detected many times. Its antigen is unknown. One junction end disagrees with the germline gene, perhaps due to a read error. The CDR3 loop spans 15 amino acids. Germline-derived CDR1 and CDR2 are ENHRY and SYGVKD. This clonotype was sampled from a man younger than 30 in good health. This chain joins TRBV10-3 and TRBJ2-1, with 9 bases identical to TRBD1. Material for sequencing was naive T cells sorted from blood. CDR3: CAITPHSRDRVPVLF. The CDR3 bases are TGTGCCATCACCCCGCACTCCCGGGACAGGGTCCCGGTCCTCTTC.